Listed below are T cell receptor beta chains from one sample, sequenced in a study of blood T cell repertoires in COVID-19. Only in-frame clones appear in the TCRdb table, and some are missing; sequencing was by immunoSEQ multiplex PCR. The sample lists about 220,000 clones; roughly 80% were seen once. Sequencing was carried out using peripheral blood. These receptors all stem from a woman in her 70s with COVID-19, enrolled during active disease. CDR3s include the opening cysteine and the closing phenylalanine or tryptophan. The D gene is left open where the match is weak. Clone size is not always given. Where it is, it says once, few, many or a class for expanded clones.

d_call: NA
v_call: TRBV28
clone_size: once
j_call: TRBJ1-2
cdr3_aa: CASSSQGDKDGYTF
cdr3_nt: TGTGCCAGCAGTTCTCAGGGCGATAAGGATGGCTACACCTTC

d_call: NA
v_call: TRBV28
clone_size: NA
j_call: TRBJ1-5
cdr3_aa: CASSPPRGNQPQHF
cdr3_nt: TGTGCCAGCAGTCCCCCGCGAGGAAATCAGCCCCAGCATTTT

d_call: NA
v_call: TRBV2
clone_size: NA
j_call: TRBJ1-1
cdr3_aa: CASSRQVLNTEAFF
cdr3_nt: TGTGCCAGCAGCCGACAGGTCCTGAACACTGAAGCTTTCTTT

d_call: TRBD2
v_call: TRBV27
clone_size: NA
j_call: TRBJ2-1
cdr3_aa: CASSLFGLAGGDEQFF
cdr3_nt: TGTGCCAGCAGTTTATTCGGACTAGCGGGAGGGGATGAGCAGTTCTTC

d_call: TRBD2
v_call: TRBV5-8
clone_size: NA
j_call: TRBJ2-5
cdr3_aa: CASSLGLQRERETQYF
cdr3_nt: TGTGCCAGCAGCTTGGGCCTACAGCGGGAGCGGGAGACCCAGTACTTC

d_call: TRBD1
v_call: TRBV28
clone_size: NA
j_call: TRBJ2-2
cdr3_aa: CASRNSPGQGRNTGELFF
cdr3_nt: TGTGCCAGCAGAAACTCCCCCGGACAGGGGCGAAACACCGGGGAGCTGTTTTTT

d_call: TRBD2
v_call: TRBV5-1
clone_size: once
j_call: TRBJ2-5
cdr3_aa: CASSIGLAGVGETQYF
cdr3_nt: TGCGCCAGCAGTATAGGACTAGCGGGAGTCGGGGAGACCCAGTACTTC

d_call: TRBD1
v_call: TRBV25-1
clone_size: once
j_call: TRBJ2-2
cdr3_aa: CASGPRDRAGGELFF
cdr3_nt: TGTGCCAGCGGACCCCGGGACAGGGCGGGCGGGGAGCTGTTTTTT

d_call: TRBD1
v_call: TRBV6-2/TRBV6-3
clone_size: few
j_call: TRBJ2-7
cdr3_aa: CASSFPGQGVYEQYF
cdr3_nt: TGTGCCAGCAGTTTCCCGGGACAGGGGGTCTACGAGCAGTACTTC

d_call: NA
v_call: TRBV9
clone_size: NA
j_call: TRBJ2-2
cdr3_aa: CASSVGGGLELFF
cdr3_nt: TGTGCCAGCAGCGTAGGGGGGGGGCTGGAGCTGTTTTTT

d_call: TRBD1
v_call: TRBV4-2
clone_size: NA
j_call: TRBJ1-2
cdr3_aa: CASSQAGQSYHGYTF
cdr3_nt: TGTGCCAGCAGCCAAGCGGGACAGTCCTACCATGGCTACACCTTC

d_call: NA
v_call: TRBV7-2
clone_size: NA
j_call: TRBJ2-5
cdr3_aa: CASSPGQSETQYF
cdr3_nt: TGTGCCAGCAGCCCGGGACAATCCGAGACCCAGTACTTC

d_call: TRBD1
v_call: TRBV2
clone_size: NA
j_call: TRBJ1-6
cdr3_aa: CASSEETHRGRNF
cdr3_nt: TGTGCCAGCAGTGAAGAAACTCACAGGGGGCGAAACTTT

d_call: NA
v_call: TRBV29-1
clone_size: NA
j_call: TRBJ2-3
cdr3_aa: CSVEGWARTDTQYF
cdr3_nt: TGCAGCGTTGAAGGGTGGGCACGCACAGATACGCAGTATTTT

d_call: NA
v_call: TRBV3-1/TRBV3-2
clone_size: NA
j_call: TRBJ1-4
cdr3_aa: CASSQGGLASSNEKLFF
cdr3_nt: TGTGCCAGCAGCCAAGGAGGGCTGGCCAGTTCTAATGAAAAACTGTTTTTT

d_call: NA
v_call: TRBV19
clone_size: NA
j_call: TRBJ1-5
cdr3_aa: CASSIGGSGGNQPQHF
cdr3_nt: TGTGCCAGTAGTATAGGCGGTTCAGGGGGCAATCAGCCCCAGCATTTT

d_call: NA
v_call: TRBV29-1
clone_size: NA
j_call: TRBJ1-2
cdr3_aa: CSVEEGQGRYTF
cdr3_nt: TGCAGCGTTGAAGAAGGCCAGGGCCGCTACACCTTC

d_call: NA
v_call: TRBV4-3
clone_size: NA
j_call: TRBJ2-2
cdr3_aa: CASSQVRATGELFF
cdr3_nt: TGCGCCAGCAGCCAAGTACGAGCGACCGGGGAGCTGTTTTTT

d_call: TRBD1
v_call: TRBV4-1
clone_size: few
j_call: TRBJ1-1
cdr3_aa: CASSQDPPPGGGEAFF
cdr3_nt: TGCGCCAGCAGCCAAGATCCCCCTCCAGGGGGCGGTGAAGCTTTCTTT

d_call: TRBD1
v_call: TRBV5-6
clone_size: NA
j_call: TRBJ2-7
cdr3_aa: CASSFQGAKVPEQYF
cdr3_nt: TGTGCCAGCAGCTTTCAGGGGGCAAAGGTGCCCGAGCAGTACTTC

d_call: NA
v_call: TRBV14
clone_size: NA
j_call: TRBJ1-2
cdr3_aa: CASSQTGPATRYTF
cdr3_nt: TGTGCCAGCAGCCAAACAGGACCCGCTACGCGCTACACCTTC

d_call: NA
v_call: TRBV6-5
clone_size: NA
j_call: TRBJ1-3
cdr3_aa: CASSSFRVRGNTIYF
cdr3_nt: TGTGCCAGCAGTTCCTTCAGGGTTCGTGGAAACACCATATATTTT

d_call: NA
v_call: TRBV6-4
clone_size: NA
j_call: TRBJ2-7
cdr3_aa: CASSDGGVYEQYF
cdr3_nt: TGTGCCAGCAGTGACGGAGGTGTCTACGAGCAGTACTTC

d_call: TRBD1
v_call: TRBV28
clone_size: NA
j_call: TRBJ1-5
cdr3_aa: CASSTGLNNQPQHF
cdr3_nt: TGTGCCAGCTCGACAGGGTTGAACAATCAGCCCCAGCATTTT

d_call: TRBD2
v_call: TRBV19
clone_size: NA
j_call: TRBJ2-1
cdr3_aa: CASSTYMGLEQFF
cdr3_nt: TGTGCCAGTAGTACGTACATGGGACTAGAGCAGTTCTTC

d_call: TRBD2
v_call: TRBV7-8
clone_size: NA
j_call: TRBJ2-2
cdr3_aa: CASSRGTSGSSHTGELFF
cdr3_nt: TGTGCCAGCAGCCGAGGGACTAGCGGGAGTTCGCACACCGGGGAGCTGTTTTTT

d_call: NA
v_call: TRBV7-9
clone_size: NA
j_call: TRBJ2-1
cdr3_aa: CASSLWGYEQFF
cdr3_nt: TGTGCCAGCAGCTTATGGGGCTATGAGCAGTTCTTC

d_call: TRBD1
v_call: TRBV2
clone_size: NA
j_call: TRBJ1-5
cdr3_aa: CASSGQGGNQPQHF
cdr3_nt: TGTGCCAGCAGTGGACAGGGAGGCAATCAGCCCCAGCATTTT

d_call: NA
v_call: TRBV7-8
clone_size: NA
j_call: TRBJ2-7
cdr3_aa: CASSLVLREQYF
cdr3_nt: TGTGCCAGCAGCTTGGTTCTACGCGAGCAGTACTTC

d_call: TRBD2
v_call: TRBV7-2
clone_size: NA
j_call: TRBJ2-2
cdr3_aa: CASSLGPSGMHGELFF
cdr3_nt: TGTGCCAGCAGCTTAGGGCCTAGCGGGATGCACGGGGAGCTGTTTTTT

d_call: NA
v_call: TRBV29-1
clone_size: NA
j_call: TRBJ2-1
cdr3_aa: CSVEGAGANEQFF
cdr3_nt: TGCAGCGTTGAGGGGGCTGGGGCGAATGAGCAGTTCTTC

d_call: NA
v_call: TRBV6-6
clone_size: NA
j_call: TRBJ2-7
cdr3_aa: CASSYSVGALHLEQYF
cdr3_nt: TGTGCCAGCAGTTACTCGGTAGGGGCCCTCCACCTCGAGCAGTACTTC

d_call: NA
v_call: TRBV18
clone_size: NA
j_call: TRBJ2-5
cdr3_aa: CASSPGGEETQYF
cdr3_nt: TGTGCCAGCTCACCAGGAGGGGAAGAGACCCAGTACTTC

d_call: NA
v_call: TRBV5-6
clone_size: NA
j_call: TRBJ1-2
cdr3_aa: CASTGNRVWNYGYTF
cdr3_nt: TGTGCCAGCACAGGGAACAGGGTTTGGAACTATGGCTACACCTTC

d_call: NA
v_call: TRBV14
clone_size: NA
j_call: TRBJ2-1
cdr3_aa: CASSQQGAHEQFF
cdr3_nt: TGTGCCAGCAGCCAACAAGGGGCCCATGAGCAGTTCTTC

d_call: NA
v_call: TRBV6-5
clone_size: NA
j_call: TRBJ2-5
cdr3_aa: CATHQKETQYF
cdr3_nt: TGTGCCACCCACCAGAAAGAGACCCAGTACTTC

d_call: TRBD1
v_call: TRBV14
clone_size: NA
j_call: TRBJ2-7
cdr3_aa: CASSQEDRVWNEQYF
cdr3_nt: TGTGCCAGCAGCCAAGAGGACAGGGTTTGGAACGAGCAGTACTTC

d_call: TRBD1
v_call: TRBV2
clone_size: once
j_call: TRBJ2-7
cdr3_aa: CASSRTGGTYEQYF
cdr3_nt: TGTGCCAGCAGCAGGACAGGAGGAACCTACGAGCAGTACTTC

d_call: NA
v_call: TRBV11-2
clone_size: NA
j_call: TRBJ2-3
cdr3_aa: CASSYLQGGTDTQYF
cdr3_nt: TGTGCCAGCAGCTATTTACAGGGAGGCACAGATACGCAGTATTTT

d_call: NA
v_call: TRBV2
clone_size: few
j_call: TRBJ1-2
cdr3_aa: CASSEPLGRLKSYGYTF
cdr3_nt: TGTGCCAGCAGTGAGCCTCTAGGCAGACTCAAGTCCTATGGCTACACCTTC

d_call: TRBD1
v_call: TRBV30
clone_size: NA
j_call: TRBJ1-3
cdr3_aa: CAWSKQGASGNTIYF
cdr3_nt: TGTGCCTGGAGTAAGCAGGGGGCGAGTGGAAACACCATATATTTT

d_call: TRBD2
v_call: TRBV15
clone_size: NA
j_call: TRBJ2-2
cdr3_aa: CATSRDQTSGSTGELFF
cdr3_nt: TGTGCCACCAGCAGAGATCAAACTAGCGGGAGTACCGGGGAGCTGTTTTTT

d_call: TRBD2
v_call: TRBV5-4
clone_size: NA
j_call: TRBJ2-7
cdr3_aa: CASSRGTSGAYEQYF
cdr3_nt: TGTGCCAGCAGCCGCGGGACTAGCGGAGCCTACGAGCAGTACTTC

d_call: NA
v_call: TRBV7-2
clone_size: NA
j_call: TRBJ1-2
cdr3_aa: CASSSPQGFYGYTF
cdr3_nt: TGTGCCAGCAGCTCCCCTCAGGGGTTCTATGGCTACACCTTC

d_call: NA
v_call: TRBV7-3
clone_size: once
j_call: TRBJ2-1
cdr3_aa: CASSLNSPTYNEQFF
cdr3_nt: TGTGCCAGCAGCTTAAACTCACCAACTTACAATGAGCAGTTCTTC

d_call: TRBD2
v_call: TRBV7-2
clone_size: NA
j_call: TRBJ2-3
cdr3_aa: CASSSWTSGTDTQYF
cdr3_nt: TGTGCCAGCAGCTCATGGACTAGCGGCACAGATACGCAGTATTTT

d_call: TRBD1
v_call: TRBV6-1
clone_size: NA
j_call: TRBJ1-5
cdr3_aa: CASSENAGQGRYQGPQHF
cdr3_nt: TGTGCCAGCAGTGAAAATGCTGGACAGGGCCGGTACCAGGGGCCCCAGCATTTT

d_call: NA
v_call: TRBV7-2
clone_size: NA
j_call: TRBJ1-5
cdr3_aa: CASSLVQDSNQPQHF
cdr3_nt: TGTGCCAGCAGCCTAGTTCAGGATAGCAATCAGCCCCAGCATTTT

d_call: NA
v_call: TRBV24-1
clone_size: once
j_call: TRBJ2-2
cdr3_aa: CATSDSRVTGELFF
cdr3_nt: TGTGCCACCAGTGATTCCAGGGTAACCGGGGAGCTGTTTTTT

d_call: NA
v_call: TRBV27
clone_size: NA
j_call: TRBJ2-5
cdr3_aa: CASSLSWRQETQYF
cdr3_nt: TGTGCCAGCAGTTTATCGTGGAGACAAGAGACCCAGTACTTC